The entry below describes one T cell receptor beta chain. Its antigen remains unidentified. This entry belongs to a study of cytomegalovirus exposure and HLA in healthy donors. Looking at the study overall: The roughly 110 validation repertoires were reported in a later analysis to have been generated on the same platform as the 666 first-cohort repertoires. Study-level findings and limits: TCR beta chains numbering some 150 were designated cytomegalovirus-associated. Rare sequences made up most TCRs, while some public TCRs were found in many donors.

Assay used: immunoSEQ multiplex PCR; TCRdb lists only in-frame clones, some missing. The table shows about 130,000 clones, with about nine tenths occurring only once. The sequenced sample consisted of PBMCs. The TCR sequence derives from a young woman in good health and CMV-seronegative.

The CDR3 DNA follows: TGCGCCAGCAGGTGGGGGGGTGTGTTTCGGAACACTGAAGCTTTCTTT. It codes for CASRWGGVFRNTEAFF. The chain joins TRBV10-2 to TRBJ1-1, with TRBD1 as a possible D gene (5 bases). The ends were cut back, 6 bases at V and 1 base at J, with 18 bases in the middle. Germline V gene lookup returns CDR1 WSHSY and CDR2 SAAADI. The CDR3 loop spans 16 amino acids.